This passage covers 19 T cell receptor beta chains from one sample sequenced in a study of blood T cell repertoires in COVID-19. Assay: immunoSEQ multiplex PCR; the TCRdb copy retains only in-frame clones and omits some. The table lists about 170,000 clones, about four fifths of them singletons. The sequenced sample was peripheral blood. The receptors here all came from a woman in her 70s who had recovered from COVID-19.

The chain couples TRBV11-2 to TRBJ2-3; no clear D gene. Germline CDR1 is SGHAT and CDR2 is FQNNGV. This CDR3 has 11 amino acids. The germline V and J ends were trimmed by 5 bases and 7 bases, with 7 bases remaining between them. The CDR3 bases are TGTGCCAGCAGCCAAGCCAATACGCAGTATTTT. This encodes CASSQANTQYF.

The chain joins TRBV6-5 to TRBJ1-4, with TRBD1 matching 7 bases. The CDR3 has 14 residues. Per germline, CDR1 MNHEY and CDR2 SVGAGI. V was pared by 10 bases and J by 7 bases, with 12 bases of the junction left unmatched. The CDR3 bases are TGTGCCACCCTTGGGGGCGCAGGGGGTGAAAAACTGTTTTTT. Translation: CATLGGAGGEKLFF.

The CDR3 DNA reads as TGCGCCAGCAGCCCCCCGGGACAGGGAGGGAAGGGCTACACCTTC. Its protein product is CASSPPGQGGKGYTF. The chain has TRBV10-1 and TRBJ1-2; 9 bases match TRBD1. This CDR3 region has 15 residues. CDR1 is WNHNN and CDR2 is SYGVQD in the germline V gene (reference sequence). Trimming at V came to 6 bases and at J to 8 bases, leaving 13 bases not matched to a gene.

The J gene is TRBJ2-3, the V gene TRBV7-3, with 7 positions matching TRBD2. Germline CDR1 and CDR2: SGHTA and FQGTGA. Trimming cost V 0 bases and J 6 bases; bases outside gene matches: 9. The length of the CDR3 is 16 residues. The CDR3 sequence is CASSLTASGTRDTQYF. The CDR3 bases are TGTGCCAGCAGCTTAACGGCTAGCGGCACGAGGGATACGCAGTATTTT.

This clone has just one count. The chain couples TRBV7-2 to TRBJ2-3; tentative D call: TRBD2 (7 bases). Germline values: CDR1 SGHTA, CDR2 FQGNSA. CDR3 size: 15 residues. Trimming stripped 5 bases from V and 6 bases from J, with 18 bases between. The CDR3 DNA is TGTGCCAGCAGCCCCGGGGGGCCCGGGGTGGATACGCAGTATTTT. The encoded protein is CASSPGGPGVDTQYF.

The CDR3: CATSGTTGYGYTF. CDR3 DNA: TGTGCCACCAGCGGAACGACAGGGTATGGCTACACCTTC. The rearrangement links TRBV15 to TRBJ1-2; 7 bases are shared with TRBD1. Germline-derived CDR1 and CDR2 are LNHNV and YYDKDF (reference sequence). This CDR3 comprises 13 residues. The V gene end was trimmed by 5 bases and the J gene end by 5 bases; junction bases not matched to a gene: 5. The full variable domain, completed using reference TRBV15 and TRBJ1-2, is DAMVIQNPRYQVTQFGKPVTLSCSQTLNHNVMYWYQQKSSQAPKLLFHYYDKDFNNEADTPDNFQSRRPNTSFCFLDIRSPGLGDTAMYLCATSGTTGYGYTFGSGTRLTVV.

V and J are TRBV11-2 and TRBJ1-6; D is perhaps TRBD1 (6 bases). Germline CDR1 is SGHAT and CDR2 is FQNNGV. This CDR3 comprises 15 residues. The V end lost 0 bases, the J end lost 5 bases, and 8 bases lay between the germline ends. CDR3 region: CASSLEWGHNSPLHF. The CDR3 DNA reads as TGTGCCAGCAGCTTAGAGTGGGGGCATAATTCACCCCTCCACTTT.

The chain recombines TRBV4-3 with TRBJ2-2; maybe TRBD2 (6 bases). This CDR3 has 18 residues. Germline V lookup: CDR1 LGHNA, CDR2 YSLEER. The ends were cut back, 0 bases at V and 1 base at J, with 15 bases in the middle. CDR3 loop: CASSQDLGAEGNTGELFF. The CDR3, as DNA: TGCGCCAGCAGCCAAGATCTGGGAGCGGAGGGGAACACCGGGGAGCTGTTTTTT.

This clone was found a few times. V and J are TRBV28 and TRBJ1-2; the D gene is possibly TRBD1 (5 bases). The V end was cut by 6 bases, the J end by 6 bases, with 11 bases between. This CDR3 is built from 12 residues. Germline assignment: CDR1 MDHEN and CDR2 SYDVKM. The CDR3 protein is CASREGRDGYTF. The CDR3 coding sequence is TGTGCCAGCAGGGAGGGGAGGGATGGCTACACCTTC.

This chain uses TRBV7-9 with TRBJ2-7; tentatively, D is TRBD1 (6 bases). The germline V gene has CDR1 SEHNR and CDR2 FQNEAQ (reference sequence). CDR3 length: 15 residues. Trimming took off 0 bases at V and 7 bases at J, with 16 bases between the two ends. The CDR3 DNA is TGTGCCAGCAGCTTAGCGCGGGCAGGGGTGAGGGAGCAGTACTTC. Amino acid sequence: CASSLARAGVREQYF.

V gene TRBV4-1 combines with J gene TRBJ1-5; D may be TRBD1 (5 bases). This CDR3 has 15 amino acids. V was cut by 3 bases and J by 2 bases, with 11 bases left in between. Germline V gene sequence: CDR1 MGHRA, CDR2 YSYEKL. Here the CDR3 reads CASSQDPRGNQPQHF. CDR3 nucleotide sequence: TGCGCCAGCAGCCAGGACCCCAGGGGCAATCAGCCCCAGCATTTT.

The V call is TRBV29-1, the J call TRBJ2-3; perhaps TRBD2 as D (5 bases). Trimming removed 1 base at V and 6 bases at J, with 11 bases between. The CDR3 extends over 13 amino acids. Germline CDR1 reads SQVTM; CDR2 reads ANQGSEA. As DNA, the CDR3 is TGCAGCGTTGAAGGGGCCGGGGTGGATACGCAGTATTTT. This translates into CSVEGAGVDTQYF.

This clone occurred once. V and J are TRBV9 and TRBJ1-2; D possibly corresponds to TRBD1 (5 bases). The CDR3 length is 13 residues. The germline V gene encodes CDR1 SGDLS and CDR2 YYNGEE. V lost 3 bases and J lost 8, with 14 bases in between. Here the CDR3 reads CASSAPGRGGYTF. The CDR3 DNA reads TGTGCCAGCAGCGCGCCGGGACGGGGGGGCTACACCTTC.

This clone was picked up a small number of times. The genes are TRBV11-1 and TRBJ1-1; D gene ambiguous. V lost 0 bases to trimming and J lost 1 base, with 3 bases between them. The CDR3 loop spans 13 amino acids. Germline assignment: CDR1 SGHAT and CDR2 FQDESV (reference sequence). The CDR3 is CASSLARNTEAFF. The CDR3 coding sequence is TGTGCCAGCAGCTTAGCGAGGAACACTGAAGCTTTCTTT.

The genes are TRBV12-3 or TRBV12-4 and TRBJ2-3; 8 nucleotides agree with TRBD2. The CDR3 sequence is 12 residues long. V dropped 6 bases and J dropped 7; count of bases not matched to a gene: 3. CDR3 coding DNA: TGTGCCAGCAGCGGGGGGGGTTATACGCAGTATTTT. The encoded protein is CASSGGGYTQYF.

The V call is TRBV10-3, the J call TRBJ1-5, with D unresolved. Germline CDR1 reads ENHRY; CDR2 reads SYGVKD. V shed 2 bases and J shed 2 bases, with 10 bases lying between them. The CDR3 totals 15 residues. This CDR3 is CAISEADGGNQPQHF. CDR3 DNA: TGTGCCATCAGTGAGGCCGACGGGGGCAATCAGCCCCAGCATTTT.

This clone was seen only once. V gene TRBV30 combines with J gene TRBJ2-7, with 16 bases aligning to TRBD2. CDR1 GTSNPN and CDR2 SVGIG come from the germline V gene (reference sequence). The CDR3 has 19 amino acids. The ends lost 4 bases at V and 4 bases at J; junction bases unmatched: 16. The CDR3 DNA reads TGTGCCTGGACCCTAAAGCCGGGACTAGCGGGAGGGAGTGGGTACGAGCAGTACTTC. Translated: CAWTLKPGLAGGSGYEQYF.

The genes are TRBV18 and TRBJ2-7, with 11 bases lining up with TRBD2. The V gene's germline CDR1 is KGHSH and CDR2 LQKENI. The CDR3 covers 14 residues. V lost 3 bases, J lost 7 bases, and 5 bases stayed unmatched. Here the CDR3 reads CASSPTGTSGEQYF. CDR3 coding DNA: TGTGCCAGCTCACCGACCGGGACTAGCGGAGAGCAGTACTTC.

The chain carries TRBV3-1 (or the pseudogene TRBV3-2) and TRBJ2-5; possible D gene TRBD2, 5 bases. CDR1 is LGHDT, CDR2 YNNKEL, per germline (reference sequence). Deletions cut 0 bases from V and 4 bases from J, with 9 bases between. This CDR3 comprises 14 residues. DNA for the CDR3: TGTGCCAGCAGCCAAGATAGCGTCCCAGAGACCCAGTACTTC. This gives the protein CASSQDSVPETQYF.